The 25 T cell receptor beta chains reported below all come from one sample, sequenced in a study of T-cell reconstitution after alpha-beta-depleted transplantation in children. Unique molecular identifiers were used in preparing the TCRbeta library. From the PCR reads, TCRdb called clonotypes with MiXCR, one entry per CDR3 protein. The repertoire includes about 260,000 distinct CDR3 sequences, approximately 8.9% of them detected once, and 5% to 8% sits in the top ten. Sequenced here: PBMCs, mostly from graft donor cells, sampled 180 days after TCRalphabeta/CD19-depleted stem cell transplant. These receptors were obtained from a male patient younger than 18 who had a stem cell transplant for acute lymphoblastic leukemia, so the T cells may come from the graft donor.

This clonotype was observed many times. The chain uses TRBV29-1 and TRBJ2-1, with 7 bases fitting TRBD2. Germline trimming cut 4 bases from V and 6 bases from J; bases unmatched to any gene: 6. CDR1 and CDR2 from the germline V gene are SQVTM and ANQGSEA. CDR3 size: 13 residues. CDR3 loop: CSVGPGGPNEQFF. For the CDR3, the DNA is TGCAGCGTTGGGCCGGGGGGACCCAATGAGCAGTTCTTC.

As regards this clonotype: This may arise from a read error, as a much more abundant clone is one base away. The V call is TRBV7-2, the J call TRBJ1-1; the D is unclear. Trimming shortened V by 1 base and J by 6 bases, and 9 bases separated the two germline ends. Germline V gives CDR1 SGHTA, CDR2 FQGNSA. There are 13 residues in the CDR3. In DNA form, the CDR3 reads TGTGCCAGCAGCTTAGTTGGGAGCCCTGAAGCTTTCTTT. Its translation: CASSLVGSPEAFF.

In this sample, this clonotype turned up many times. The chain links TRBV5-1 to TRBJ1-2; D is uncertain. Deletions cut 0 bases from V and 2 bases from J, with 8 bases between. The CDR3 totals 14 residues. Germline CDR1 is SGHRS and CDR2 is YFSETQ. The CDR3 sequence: CASSLAGMNYGYTF. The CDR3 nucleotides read TGCGCCAGCAGCTTGGCGGGGATGAACTATGGCTACACCTTC.

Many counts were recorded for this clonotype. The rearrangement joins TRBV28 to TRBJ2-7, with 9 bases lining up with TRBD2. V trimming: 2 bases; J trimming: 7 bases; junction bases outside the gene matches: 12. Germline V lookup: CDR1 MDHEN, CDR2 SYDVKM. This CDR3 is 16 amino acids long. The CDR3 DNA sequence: TGTGCCAGCAGTTTACCCCCGGCGGGAGGGCCGGGGGAGCAGTACTTC. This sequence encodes CASSLPPAGGPGEQYF.

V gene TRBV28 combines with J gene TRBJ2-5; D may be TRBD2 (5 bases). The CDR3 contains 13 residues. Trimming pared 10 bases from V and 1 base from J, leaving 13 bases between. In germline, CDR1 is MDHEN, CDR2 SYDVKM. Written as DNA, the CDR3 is TGTGCCAAACACCTCGGAGGCCAAGAGACCCAGTACTTC. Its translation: CAKHLGGQETQYF.

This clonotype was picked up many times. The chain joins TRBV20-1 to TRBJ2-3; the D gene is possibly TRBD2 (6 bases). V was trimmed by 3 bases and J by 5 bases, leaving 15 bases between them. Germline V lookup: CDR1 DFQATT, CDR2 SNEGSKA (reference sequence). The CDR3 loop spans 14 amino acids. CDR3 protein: CSASGRGSIDTQYF. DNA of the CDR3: TGCAGTGCTAGCGGGAGAGGTAGTATAGATACGCAGTATTTT.

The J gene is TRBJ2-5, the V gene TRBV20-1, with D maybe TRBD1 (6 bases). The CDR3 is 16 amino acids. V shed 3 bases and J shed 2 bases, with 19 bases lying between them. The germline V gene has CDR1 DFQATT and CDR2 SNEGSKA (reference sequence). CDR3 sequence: CSASWARTETQETQYF. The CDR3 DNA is TGCAGTGCTAGTTGGGCCCGGACAGAGACGCAAGAGACCCAGTACTTC.

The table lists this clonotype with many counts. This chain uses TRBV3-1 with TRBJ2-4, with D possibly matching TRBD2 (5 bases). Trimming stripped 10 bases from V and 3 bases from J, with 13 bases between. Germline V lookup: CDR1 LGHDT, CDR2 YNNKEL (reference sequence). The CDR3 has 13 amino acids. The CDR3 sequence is CATGGWGKNIQYF. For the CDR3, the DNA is TGTGCCACTGGAGGATGGGGCAAAAACATTCAGTACTTC.

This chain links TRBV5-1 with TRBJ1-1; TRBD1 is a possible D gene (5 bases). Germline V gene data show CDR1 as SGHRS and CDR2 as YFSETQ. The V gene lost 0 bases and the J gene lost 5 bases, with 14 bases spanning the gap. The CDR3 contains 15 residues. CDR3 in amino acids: CASSLAPGPGTEAFF. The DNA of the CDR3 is TGCGCCAGCAGCTTGGCTCCGGGACCGGGGACTGAAGCTTTCTTT.

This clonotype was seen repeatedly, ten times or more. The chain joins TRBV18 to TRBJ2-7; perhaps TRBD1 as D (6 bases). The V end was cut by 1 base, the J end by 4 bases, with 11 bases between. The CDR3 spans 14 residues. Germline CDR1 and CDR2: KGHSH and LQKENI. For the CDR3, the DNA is TGTGCCAGCTCACCACGGGGGCAGGGGTACGAGCAGTACTTC. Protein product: CASSPRGQGYEQYF.

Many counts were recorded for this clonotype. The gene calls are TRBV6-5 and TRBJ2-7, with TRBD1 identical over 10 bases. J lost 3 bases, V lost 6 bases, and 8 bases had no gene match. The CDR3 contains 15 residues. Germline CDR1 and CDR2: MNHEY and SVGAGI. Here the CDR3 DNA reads TGTGCCAGCAGGCCAGCCGGGACAGGGGACTACGAGCAGTACTTC. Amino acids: CASRPAGTGDYEQYF.

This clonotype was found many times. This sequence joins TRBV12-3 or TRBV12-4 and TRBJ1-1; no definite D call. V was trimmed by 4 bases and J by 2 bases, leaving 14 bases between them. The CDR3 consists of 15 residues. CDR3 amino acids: CASSSNRVSNTEAFF. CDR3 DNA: TGTGCCAGCAGTTCTAACCGGGTCTCCAACACTGAAGCTTTCTTT.

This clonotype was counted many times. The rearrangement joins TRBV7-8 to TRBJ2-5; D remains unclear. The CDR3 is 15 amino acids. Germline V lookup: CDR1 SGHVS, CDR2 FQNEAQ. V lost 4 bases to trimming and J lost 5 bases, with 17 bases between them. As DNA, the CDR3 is TGTGCCAGCAGCTCGGCCGGACGGCCCGGGGAGACCCAGTACTTC. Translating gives CASSSAGRPGETQYF.

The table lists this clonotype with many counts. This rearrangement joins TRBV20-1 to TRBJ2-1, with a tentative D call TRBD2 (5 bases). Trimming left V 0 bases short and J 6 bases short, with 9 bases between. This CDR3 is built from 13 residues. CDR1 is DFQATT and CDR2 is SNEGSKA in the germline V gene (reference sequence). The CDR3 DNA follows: TGCAGTGCTAGAGAGGCTAGCCCCAATGAGCAGTTCTTC. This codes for CSAREASPNEQFF.

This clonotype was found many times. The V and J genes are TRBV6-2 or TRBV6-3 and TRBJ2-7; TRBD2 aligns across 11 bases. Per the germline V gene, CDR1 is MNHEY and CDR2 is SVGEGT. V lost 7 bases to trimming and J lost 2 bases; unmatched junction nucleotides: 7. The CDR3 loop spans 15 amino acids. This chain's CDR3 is CASTWTSGLTYEQYF. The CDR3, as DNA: TGTGCCAGCACGTGGACTAGCGGGTTGACCTACGAGCAGTACTTC.

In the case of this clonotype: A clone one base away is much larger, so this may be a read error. The CDR3 spells CSGRYRGTGYGYTF. Here the CDR3 DNA reads TGCAGTGGTAGATACAGGGGCACTGGGTATGGCTACACCTTC. This chain links TRBV20-1 with TRBJ1-2; 7 bases align to TRBD1. Germline CDR1 DFQATT, CDR2 SNEGSKA (reference sequence). The CDR3 is 14 amino acids.

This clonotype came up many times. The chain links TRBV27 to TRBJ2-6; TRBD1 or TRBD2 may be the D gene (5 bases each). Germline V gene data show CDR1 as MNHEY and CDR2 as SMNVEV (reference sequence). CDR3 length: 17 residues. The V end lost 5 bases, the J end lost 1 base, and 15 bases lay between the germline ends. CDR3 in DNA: TGTGCCAGCAGTCTTAGCTTGGGGGTGTCTGGGGCCAACGTCCTGACTTTC. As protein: CASSLSLGVSGANVLTF. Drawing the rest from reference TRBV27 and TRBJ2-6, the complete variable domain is EAQVTQNPRYLITVTGKKLTVTCSQNMNHEYMSWYRQDPGLGLRQIYYSMNVEVTDKGDVPEGYKVSRKEKRNFPLILESPSPNQTSLYFCASSLSLGVSGANVLTFGAGSRLTVL.

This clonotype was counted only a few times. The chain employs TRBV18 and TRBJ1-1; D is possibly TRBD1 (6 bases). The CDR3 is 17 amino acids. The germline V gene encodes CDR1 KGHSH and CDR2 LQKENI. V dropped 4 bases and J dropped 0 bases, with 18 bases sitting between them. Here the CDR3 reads CASSRKSDSLMNTEAFF. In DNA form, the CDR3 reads TGTGCCAGCTCACGGAAGTCGGACAGCCTAATGAACACTGAAGCTTTCTTT.

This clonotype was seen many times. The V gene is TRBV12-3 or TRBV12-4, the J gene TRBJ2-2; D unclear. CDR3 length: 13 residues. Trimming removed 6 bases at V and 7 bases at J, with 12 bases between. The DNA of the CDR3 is TGTGCCAGCAGCGGGCTCCCTGACGGGGAGCTGTTTTTT. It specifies CASSGLPDGELFF.

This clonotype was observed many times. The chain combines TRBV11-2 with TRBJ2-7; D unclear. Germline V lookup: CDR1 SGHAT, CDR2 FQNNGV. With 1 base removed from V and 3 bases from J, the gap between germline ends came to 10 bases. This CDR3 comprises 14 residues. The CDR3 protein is CASSLAIQYYEQYF. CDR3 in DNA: TGTGCCAGCAGCTTAGCTATACAATACTACGAGCAGTACTTC.

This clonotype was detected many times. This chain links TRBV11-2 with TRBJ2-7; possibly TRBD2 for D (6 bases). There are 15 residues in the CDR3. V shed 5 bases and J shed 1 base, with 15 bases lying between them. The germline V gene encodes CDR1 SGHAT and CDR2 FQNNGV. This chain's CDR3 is CASSLFGRGSYEQYF. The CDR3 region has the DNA TGTGCCAGCAGCCTTTTTGGGCGGGGATCCTACGAGCAGTACTTC. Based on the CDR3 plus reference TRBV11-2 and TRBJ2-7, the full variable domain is EAGVAQSPRYKIIEKRQSVAFWCNPISGHATLYWYQQILGQGPKLLIQFQNNGVVDDSQLPKDRFSAERLKGVDSTLKIQPAKLEDSAVYLCASSLFGRGSYEQYFGPGTRLTVT.

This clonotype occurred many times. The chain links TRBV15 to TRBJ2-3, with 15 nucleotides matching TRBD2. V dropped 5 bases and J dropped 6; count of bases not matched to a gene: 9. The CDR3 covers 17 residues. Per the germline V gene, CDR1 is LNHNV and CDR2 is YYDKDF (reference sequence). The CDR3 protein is CATSSGLAGGQGDTQYF. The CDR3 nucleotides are TGTGCCACCAGCTCCGGACTAGCGGGAGGGCAGGGGGATACGCAGTATTTT.

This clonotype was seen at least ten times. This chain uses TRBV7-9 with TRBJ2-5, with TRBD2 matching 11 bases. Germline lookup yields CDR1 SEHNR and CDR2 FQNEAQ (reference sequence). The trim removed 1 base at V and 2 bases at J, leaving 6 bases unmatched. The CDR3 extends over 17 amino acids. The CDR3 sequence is CASSLGLAGGQQETQYF. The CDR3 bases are TGTGCCAGCAGCTTAGGGCTAGCGGGGGGCCAACAAGAGACCCAGTACTTC.

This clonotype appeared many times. The CDR3 nucleotides are TGTGCCAGCAGCGTAGCTGGTGGACAGGGTAGTGAGCAGTTCTTC. It translates to CASSVAGGQGSEQFF. The chain links TRBV9 to TRBJ2-1, with 8 bases matching TRBD1. J was trimmed by 9 bases and V by 0 bases; bases with no gene match: 8. Germline CDR1 reads SGDLS; CDR2 reads YYNGEE. There are 15 residues in the CDR3.

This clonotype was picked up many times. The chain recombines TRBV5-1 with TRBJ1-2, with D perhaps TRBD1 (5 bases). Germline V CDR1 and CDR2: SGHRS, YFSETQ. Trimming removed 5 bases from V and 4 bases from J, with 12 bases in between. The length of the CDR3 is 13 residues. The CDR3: CASRDGGSYGYTF. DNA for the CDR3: TGCGCCAGCAGGGATGGGGGTAGCTATGGCTACACCTTC. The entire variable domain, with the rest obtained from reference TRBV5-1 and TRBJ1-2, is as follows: KAGVTQTPRYLIKTRGQQVTLSCSPISGHRSVSWYQQTPGQGLQFLFEYFSETQRNKGNFPGRFSGRQFSNSRSEMNVSTLELGDSALYLCASRDGGSYGYTFGSGTRLTVV.